This T cell receptor beta chain comes out of a study of PD-L1 blockade in urothelial cancer. On the study more broadly: Patients with male sex and bladder-origin urothelial cancer accounted for about 85% of the 29 enrolled. Blood samples had a median of approximately 150,000 T cells. Anywhere from 0 to 3 prior chemotherapy regimens had been received by patients.

Trimming removed 2 bases from V and 4 bases from J, with 12 bases in between. This CDR3 region has 15 residues. Germline V gene sequence: CDR1 MNHEY, CDR2 SVGAGI. The table came from immunoSEQ multiplex PCR; TCRdb's copy has only in-frame clones and leaves some out. The table has 20,000 to 25,000 clones, roughly 85% seen once. The sequencing here drew on PBMCs, taken around atezolizumab (anti-PD-L1) treatment. This receptor was taken from a man aged 50 or older with urothelial cancer. This chain uses TRBV6-5 with TRBJ1-3; D remains ambiguous. The CDR3 loop reads CASSYVVLEGNTIYF. The CDR3 region has the DNA TGTGCCAGCAGTTACGTAGTTCTAGAAGGAAACACCATATATTTT.